Following are 30 T cell receptor beta chains from one sample sequenced in a study of breast tumors, draining lymph nodes, adjacent tissues. Via MiXCR, TCRdb re-called the multiplex PCR reads, giving one row per CDR3 protein. This sample has approximately 150,000 distinct CDR3 sequences, with roughly 35% found just once. Breast cancer patients provided tissue from their axillary draining lymph nodes. Sequencing was done on a sample of axillary lymph node tissue. The receptors shown here come from a female donor with breast cancer. Some clones in this sample may be carry-over from other donors' samples.

This clonotype was observed at least ten times. The chain couples TRBV10-2 to TRBJ2-7, with D perhaps given as TRBD1 or TRBD2 (5 bases each). The germline V gene has CDR1 WSHSY and CDR2 SAAADI. Trimming removed 9 bases at V and 3 bases at J, with 12 bases between. This CDR3 has 12 amino acids. The CDR3 sequence is CASRGSGYEQYF. In DNA, the CDR3 is TGCGCCAGTCGGGGCAGCGGCTACGAGCAGTACTTC.

The chain is built from TRBV28 and TRBJ1-5; D is possibly TRBD1 (5 bases). This CDR3 contains 17 residues. The V end lost 2 bases, the J end lost 6 bases, and 20 bases lay between the germline ends. Per the germline V gene, CDR1 is MDHEN and CDR2 is SYDVKM. The CDR3 DNA follows: TGTGCCAGCAGTTTAATATTGCCGGGGCCGGCGGGTCAGCCCCAGCATTTT. This encodes CASSLILPGPAGQPQHF.

This chain links TRBV5-1 with TRBJ2-3; D is unclear. The ends were cut back, 1 base at V and 2 bases at J, with 11 bases in the middle. The CDR3 is 15 amino acids. Germline CDR1 reads SGHRS; CDR2 reads YFSETQ. CDR3 bases: TGCGCCAGCAGCTTGTTCCCCCCGTTCACAGATACGCAGTATTTT. Translation: CASSLFPPFTDTQYF.

This clonotype has a handful of counts. This chain joins TRBV11-2 and TRBJ2-7; 8 nucleotides match TRBD2. This CDR3 is built from 14 residues. Germline loops: CDR1 SGHAT, CDR2 FQNNGV. With 5 bases clipped from V and 4 bases from J, the junction kept 7 bases outside the gene matches. CDR3 residues: CASSHRGGGYEQYF. As DNA, the CDR3 is TGTGCCAGCAGCCACCGGGGGGGAGGATACGAGCAGTACTTC.

This clonotype was picked up many times. This chain links TRBV5-8 with TRBJ2-3, with 11 bases lining up with TRBD2. This CDR3 is built from 16 residues. Germline lookup yields CDR1 SGHTS and CDR2 YDEGEE. The V segment lost 1 base and the J segment 1 base; nucleotides outside the gene matches: 2. The CDR3 DNA reads as TGTGCCAGCAGCTTGAAACTAGCGGGGGGCACAGATACGCAGTATTTT. Its protein is CASSLKLAGGTDTQYF.

This clonotype was counted many times. The chain employs TRBV6-5 and TRBJ1-6, with 9 bases fitting TRBD1. Germline CDR1 reads MNHEY; CDR2 reads SVGAGI. The CDR3 has 16 residues. The ends lost 0 bases at V and 5 bases at J; junction bases unmatched: 2. The CDR3 here is CASSYSGQGNNSPLHF. In nucleotides, the CDR3 is TGTGCCAGCAGTTACTCGGGACAGGGTAATAATTCACCCCTCCACTTT.

V gene TRBV19 combines with J gene TRBJ1-1; D is undetermined. Trimming took off 7 bases at V and 8 bases at J, with 26 bases between the two ends. The germline V gene has CDR1 LNHDA and CDR2 SQIVND (reference sequence). The CDR3 runs 16 residues. The CDR3 protein is CASTLGGVSFGGEAFF. Here the CDR3 DNA reads TGTGCCAGTACCTTGGGCGGGGTTTCCTTTGGAGGGGAAGCTTTCTTT.

This clonotype was seen ten or more times. The rearrangement links TRBV6-4 to TRBJ1-2; a possible D gene is TRBD1 (5 bases). There are 18 residues in the CDR3. Looked up from germline, CDR1 is MRHNA and CDR2 is SNTAGT. V lost 6 bases, J lost 2 bases, and 25 bases lay in between. The CDR3 bases are TGTGCCAGCAGCGCCCCGGGGGGGAGCCCGACTAGGAACTATGGCTACACCTTC. Encoded protein: CASSAPGGSPTRNYGYTF.

The V gene is TRBV20-1, the J gene TRBJ2-1, with 8 bases that match TRBD2. This CDR3 spans 14 amino acids. V lost 6 bases to trimming and J lost 4 bases; unmatched junction nucleotides: 8. Germline CDR1 DFQATT, CDR2 SNEGSKA (reference sequence). The CDR3 spells CSAGAGVGYNEQFF. The CDR3 region has the DNA TGCAGTGCAGGAGCGGGAGTCGGGTACAATGAGCAGTTCTTC.

With respect to this clonotype: Just one base apart from a much larger clone, this may be a read error. The chain has TRBV19 and TRBJ2-5; D might be TRBD2 (5 bases). Looked up from germline, CDR1 is LNHDA and CDR2 is SQIVND (reference sequence). CDR3 length: 15 residues. CDR3 sequence (DNA): TGTGCCAGTAGTCCGAGGGCACAGTACCAAGAGATCCAGTACTTC. As protein: CASSPRAQYQEIQYF. Full variable domain (remainder filled in from reference TRBV19 and TRBJ2-5): DGGITQSPKYLFRKEGQNVTLSCEQNLNHDAMYWYRQDPGQGLRLIYYSQIVNDFQKGDIAEGYSVSREKKESFPLTVTSAQKNPTAFYLCASSPRAQYQEIQYFGPGTRLLVL.

This clonotype was seen repeatedly, ten times or more. The genes are TRBV6-5 and TRBJ1-4; D perhaps matches TRBD1 (5 bases). This CDR3 has 15 residues. V gave up 8 bases and J gave up 0 bases, with 13 bases separating them. Germline V gene sequence: CDR1 MNHEY, CDR2 SVGAGI. CDR3 bases: TGTGCCAGCGGTGGGACGGCTGCAACTAATGAAAAACTGTTTTTT. Translating gives CASGGTAATNEKLFF.

In the case of this clonotype: The CDR3 does not close with the conserved phenylalanine or tryptophan, likely indicating a read error. The CDR3 sequence: CASSLASGGYEQYL. The CDR3 DNA follows: TGTGCCAGCAGCTTAGCAAGCGGGGGCTACGAGCAGTACCTC. V gene TRBV7-2 combines with J gene TRBJ2-7; 8 bases agree with TRBD2. The J segment lost 3 bases and the V segment lost 0 bases, leaving 1 base of the junction unmatched. The germline CDR1 and CDR2 sequences are SGHTA and FQGNSA. This CDR3 region has 14 residues.

This clonotype has a count of ten or more. The V call is TRBV6-2 or TRBV6-3, the J call TRBJ2-5; TRBD1 matches at 9 bases. Germline lookup yields CDR1 MNHEY and CDR2 SVGEGT. Trimming cost V 0 bases and J 4 bases; bases outside gene matches: 6. There are 16 residues in the CDR3. The CDR3, as DNA: TGTGCCAGCAGTTACTCGGAAGGGACAGGGTTAGAGACCCAGTACTTC. This codes for CASSYSEGTGLETQYF.

Concerning this clonotype: This may arise from a read error, as a much more abundant clone is one base away. The chain links TRBV20-1 to TRBJ1-1; TRBD1 is a possible D gene (5 bases). This CDR3 contains 13 residues. Germline V lookup: CDR1 DFQATT, CDR2 SNEGSKA (reference sequence). CDR3 nucleotides: TGCAGTGCTCCAGGCAAGGGGCACACTGAAGCTTCCTTT. Its protein product is CSAPGKGHTEASF.

At least ten counts were recorded for this clonotype. V is TRBV9 and J is TRBJ2-7; D is unclear. Germline CDR1 is SGDLS and CDR2 is YYNGEE. CDR3 length: 15 amino acids. With 1 base removed from V and 3 bases from J, the gap between germline ends came to 14 bases. In DNA, the CDR3 is TGTGCCAGCAGCGTATTTGATTTCCGGCTCTACGAGCAGTACTTC. Amino acid sequence: CASSVFDFRLYEQYF. Looking up the rest from reference TRBV9 and TRBJ2-7 gives the full variable domain: DSGVTQTPKHLITATGQRVTLRCSPRSGDLSVYWYQQSLDQGLQFLIQYYNGEERAKGNILERFSAQQFPDLHSELNLSSLELGDSALYFCASSVFDFRLYEQYFGPGTRLTVT.

This clonotype was counted ten times or more. V is TRBV7-3 and J is TRBJ1-4; D gene unclear. Trimming cost V 5 bases and J 8 bases, with 15 bases left between them. This CDR3 has 14 amino acids. The germline gives CDR1 SGHTA, CDR2 FQGTGA. The CDR3 here is CASSPARVGEKLFF. CDR3 DNA: TGTGCCAGCAGCCCGGCCCGGGTCGGGGAAAAACTGTTTTTT.

This clonotype was counted only a few times. A read error is possible here, since a much larger clone lies one base away. The chain carries TRBV6-4 and TRBJ2-7, with unresolved D. This CDR3 spans 9 amino acids. V lost 6 bases and J lost 5, with 2 bases in between. The germline V gene has CDR1 MRHNA and CDR2 SNTAGT. CDR3 nucleotides: TGTGCCAGCAGGCACGAGCAGTACTTC. It translates to CASRHEQYF.

This clonotype was found many times. V is TRBV4-1 and J is TRBJ2-7; D is unresolved. The CDR3 consists of 15 residues. The germline V gene has CDR1 MGHRA and CDR2 YSYEKL. Trimming pared 2 bases from V and 5 bases from J, leaving 16 bases between. This CDR3 is CASSQYYRMMDEQYF. The CDR3 nucleotides read TGCGCCAGCAGCCAATACTACCGGATGATGGACGAGCAGTACTTC.

The rearrangement joins TRBV11-2 to TRBJ2-5; no reliable D call. Germline V gene data show CDR1 as SGHAT and CDR2 as FQNNGV. V dropped 0 bases and J dropped 12 bases, with 2 bases sitting between them. The CDR3 covers 9 residues. The CDR3: CASSLDKYF. The CDR3 DNA reads TGTGCCAGCAGCTTAGACAAGTACTTC.

This clonotype appeared many times. The rearrangement links TRBV3-1 to TRBJ1-4; D is uncertain. From germline, CDR1 is LGHDT and CDR2 YNNKEL (reference sequence). V was shortened by 1 base and J by 5 bases, with 17 bases between the two germline ends. This CDR3 has 17 residues. This CDR3 is CASSQAFTGRLNEKLFF. The CDR3 coding sequence is TGTGCCAGCAGCCAAGCTTTCACGGGGAGGTTAAATGAAAAACTGTTTTTT.

This clonotype was counted ten times or more. The CDR3 region is CASSQEGGGARDTQYF. The CDR3 nucleotides read TGTGCCAGCAGCCAAGAGGGCGGGGGGGCGCGGGATACGCAGTATTTT. The V gene is TRBV4-2, the J gene TRBJ2-3; TRBD2 aligns across 9 bases. The CDR3 totals 16 residues. Germline values: CDR1 LGHNA, CDR2 YNFKEQ. V shed 0 bases and J 6 bases; nucleotides not matched to a gene: 7.

This clonotype was recorded many times. The chain is built from TRBV19 and TRBJ1-5; D ambiguous. The CDR3 contains 13 residues. V lost 3 bases, J lost 4 bases, and 7 bases lay in between. From germline, CDR1 is LNHDA and CDR2 SQIVND (reference sequence). This CDR3 is CASSMEGNQPQHF. DNA for the CDR3: TGTGCCAGTAGTATGGAAGGGAATCAGCCCCAGCATTTT.

This clonotype appeared many times. The chain employs TRBV24-1 and TRBJ2-3, with D possibly matching TRBD2 (6 bases). The CDR3 covers 17 residues. From germline, CDR1 is KGHDR and CDR2 SFDVKD. The V end lost 4 bases, the J end lost 0 bases, and 16 bases lay between the germline ends. The chain's CDR3 is CATSEYIAVPSTDTQYF. In DNA, the CDR3 is TGTGCCACCAGTGAGTATATAGCGGTTCCAAGCACAGATACGCAGTATTTT.

Note on this clonotype: As the CDR3 is not closed by the conserved phenylalanine or tryptophan, this likely results from a read error. This chain connects TRBV6-1 to TRBJ2-7; D gene ambiguous. This CDR3 region has 13 residues. Per germline, CDR1 MNHNS and CDR2 SASEGT. CDR3 in amino acids: CASSEQAHYEQYL. The CDR3 nucleotides read TGTGCGAGCAGTGAGCAGGCCCACTACGAGCAGTACCTC.

Many counts were recorded for this clonotype. The rearrangement links TRBV6-6 to TRBJ1-4, with unresolved D. The V and J ends lost 8 bases and 0 bases respectively, with 10 bases between them. The germline gives CDR1 MNHNY, CDR2 SVGAGI (reference sequence). CDR3 size: 14 residues. CDR3 region: CASVPMPTNEKLFF. For the CDR3, the DNA is TGTGCCAGCGTCCCTATGCCAACTAATGAAAAACTGTTTTTT.

On this clonotype: A much larger clone is a single base away; this may be a read error. This chain links TRBV6-5 with TRBJ2-2; weak D call: TRBD1 (5 bases). This CDR3 comprises 16 residues. Germline CDR1 MNHEY, CDR2 SVGAGI. Trimming removed 8 bases at V and 3 bases at J, with 19 bases between. The CDR3: CASRRQFLVDTGELFF. CDR3 DNA sequence: TGTGCCAGCCGACGACAGTTTTTGGTGGACACCGGGGAGCTGTTTTTT.

At least ten counts were recorded for this clonotype. Relative to the germline gene, one junction end is altered; a read error may explain this. The chain couples TRBV18 to TRBJ2-5; 7 bases map to TRBD1. From germline, CDR1 is KGHSH and CDR2 LQKENI. This CDR3 has 17 residues. The CDR3 DNA is TGTGCCAGCTCATTAAGGATCCCGGACAGGTCCTTCGAGATCCAGTACTTC. Its protein is CASSLRIPDRSFEIQYF.

In the case of this clonotype: This is likely a read error, given that the CDR3 carries no conserved phenylalanine or tryptophan at its end. The rearrangement uses TRBV24-1 and TRBJ2-5; 7 bases line up with TRBD1. This CDR3 contains 15 residues. Germline lookup yields CDR1 KGHDR and CDR2 SFDVKD. CDR3 sequence (DNA): TGTGCCACCGGTGAACCAAGGGGGCTGAGAGAGACCCAGTACTCC. This codes for CATGEPRGLRETQYS.

This clonotype was observed at least ten times. This chain uses TRBV4-1 with TRBJ1-2; maybe TRBD1 (6 bases). There are 17 residues in the CDR3. V lost 4 bases and J lost 2, with 20 bases in between. Germline V gives CDR1 MGHRA, CDR2 YSYEKL. The CDR3 DNA reads TGCGCCAGCAGCCTAAACGGGCGGACAGCATTAAACTATGGCTACACCTTC. Translation gives CASSLNGRTALNYGYTF.

This clonotype appeared many times. The V call is TRBV6-1, the J call TRBJ2-7, with unresolved D. V lost 7 bases and J 2 bases, leaving 15 bases between the germline ends. CDR3 size: 14 residues. CDR1 is MNHNS, CDR2 SASEGT, per germline. CDR3 bases: TGTGCCAGCACCCCCGGGTCCCTGACCTACGAGCAGTACTTC. It specifies CASTPGSLTYEQYF.